The source of this T cell receptor (beta chain) is a study of neurological immune-mediated disorders. In this sample, this clonotype turned up many times. TCRdb ran MiXCR on the 5' RACE reads and lists one entry per CDR3 protein. The sample carries around 42,000 distinct CDR3 sequences, roughly 12% recorded once. Time point denoted: longitudinal time-point 3. Unsorted libraries were generated from 2 million PBMCs. These cells had been stored in RNAlater at -80 C. J lost 3 bases, V lost 5 bases, and 5 bases had no gene match. Per germline, CDR1 SGHAT and CDR2 FQNNGV. The CDR3 runs 15 residues. This clonotype originated in a man in his thirties or forties in good health. V usage is TRBV11-2 and J usage is TRBJ2-7; the match to TRBD2 covers 12 bases. The sample taken for sequencing was PBMCs. CDR3 DNA sequence: TGTGCCAGCAGCGTTGGGACTAGCGGGCTCTACGAGCAGTACTTC. Amino acids: CASSVGTSGLYEQYF.